Only one count was recorded for the clone carrying this T cell receptor (beta chain). Additional DNA sequences in this sample encode the identical CDR3. The entry originates in a study of blood T cell repertoires in COVID-19. Study in general: Samples of COVID-19 (acute and convalescent) were obtained from the United States, Italy and Spain. Sources were T cells, B-cell-depleted T cells, or PBMCs; the material itself was cDNA or gDNA.

Profiling relied on immunoSEQ multiplex PCR, and the TCRdb table lists in-frame clones only, not all of them. The data show 250,000 or so clones, approximately 80% seen once. The CDR3 runs to 12 residues. Germline V gene data show CDR1 as SQVTM and CDR2 as ANQGSEA. V was pared by 5 bases and J by 2 bases, with 10 bases between. The V gene is TRBV29-1, the J gene TRBJ2-7, with D perhaps TRBD1 (5 bases). Sequenced sample: peripheral blood. The receptor's source is a man at least 80 years old with acute or convalescent COVID-19. DNA for the CDR3: TGCAGCGTTAGTCCAGGGACCTACGAGCAGTACTTC. It specifies CSVSPGTYEQYF.